This entry concerns a single T cell receptor (beta chain). This sample was included in a study of blood T cell repertoires in COVID-19. On the study more broadly: The United States, Italy and Spain supplied acute and convalescent COVID-19 samples. T cells, B-cell-depleted T cells, or PBMCs supplied cDNA or gDNA.

Per the original data handling: Reference gene primer amplification gave nucleated cell count estimates. The protocol was immunoSEQ multiplex PCR, while the TCRdb copy is restricted to in-frame clones and leaves out a portion. D and trimming were read from the DNA, whereas the V and J calls and clone size are those reported in that table. Of some 390,000 clones in the sample, over 85% were seen once. The cohort comprised adults aged about 18 to 100 years residing in around 25 US areas. CDR1 is MGHDK and CDR2 is SYGVNS in the germline V gene. The CDR3 runs to 14 residues. V dropped 4 bases and J dropped 0 bases, with 7 bases sitting between them.

J is TRBJ2-1 and V is TRBV25-1, with a tentative D call TRBD2 (5 bases). The source is a woman aged 30 to 39 who had recovered from COVID-19. Sequences were obtained from PBMCs or T cells enriched from blood (not recorded which). The CDR3 bases are TGTGCCAGCAGTGGGAGGAGCTCCTACAATGAGCAGTTCTTC. Amino acids: CASSGRSSYNEQFF.